This TCR beta chain was found in a study of blood T cell repertoires in COVID-19. Study context: Specimens from acute and convalescent COVID-19 originated in the United States, Italy and Spain. PBMCs, B-cell-depleted T cells, or T cells provided the cDNA or gDNA that made up the material.

Germline CDR1 and CDR2: SGDLS and YYNGEE. V lost 0 bases and J 2 bases, leaving 12 bases between the germline ends. This CDR3 is built from 15 residues. Original data processing: Reference gene primer amplification in the assay estimated nucleated cell counts. The data were produced by immunoSEQ multiplex PCR, yet TCRdb's version contains in-frame clones alone and is incomplete. For V, J and clone size, that table is used; D and trimming come from the DNA. Here the sample spans over 130,000 clones, about four fifths being singletons. The V gene is TRBV9, the J gene TRBJ2-7, with a weak D call TRBD1 (7 bases). The sequence came from a woman aged 55-75 years with acute or convalescent COVID-19. The sequenced sample was peripheral blood. CDR3 DNA sequence: TGTGCCAGCAGCGTAGCGGGGGACAGCGCCTACGAGCAGTACTTC. This translates into CASSVAGDSAYEQYF.